The rows below give T cell receptor beta chains drawn from one sample of a study of cytomegalovirus exposure and HLA in healthy donors. Profiling relied on immunoSEQ multiplex PCR, and the TCRdb table lists in-frame clones only, not all of them. The data show roughly 98,000 clones, roughly 80% seen once. The sequencing input was PBMCs. These TCRs come from a female donor in good health and CMV-seronegative. Each CDR3 is given with its conserved first and last residue. A D gene is named only where the DNA matches it firmly. Size tells how often a clone was seen (once, few, many) or the class of an expanded clone, and some rows leave it out.

j_call v_call clone_size d_call cdr3_aa cdr3_nt
TRBJ1-5 TRBV6-1 - TRBD1 CASSPQDRGHQPQHF TGTGCCAGCAGTCCCCAGGACAGGGGCCATCAGCCCCAGCATTTT
TRBJ1-6 TRBV27 - TRBD1 CASSVHRGPAVFNSPLHF TGTGCCAGCAGCGTTCATAGGGGGCCGGCCGTGTTTAATTCACCCCTCCACTTT
TRBJ2-2 TRBV7-9 few - CASSLVDRRAGELFF TGTGCCAGCAGCTTAGTGGACAGGAGGGCCGGGGAGCTGTTTTTT
TRBJ2-3 TRBV30 - - CAWSSAQAQYF TGTGCCTGGAGTTCGGCCCAGGCGCAGTATTTT
TRBJ2-4 TRBV4-1 few TRBD1 CASSQGYDRVKNIQYF TGCGCCAGCAGCCAAGGATACGACAGGGTCAAAAACATTCAGTACTTC
TRBJ1-4 TRBV19 - TRBD1 CASSIYRGISGEKLFF TGTGCCAGTAGTATCTACAGGGGGATCTCTGGTGAAAAACTGTTTTTT
TRBJ1-2 TRBV5-6 - - CASSFGQNYGYTF TGTGCCAGCAGCTTTGGGCAGAACTATGGCTACACCTTC
TRBJ1-2 TRBV29-1 few - CSVDLDGYTF TGCAGCGTTGATCTAGATGGCTACACCTTC
TRBJ2-3 TRBV6-9 - TRBD2 CASSCIGLAGGSTDTQYF TGTGCCAGCAGTTGTATTGGATTGGCGGGGGGCAGCACAGATACGCAGTATTTT
TRBJ1-6 TRBV11-2 - TRBD1 CASRQIRDSNSPLHF TGTGCCAGCAGGCAGATCCGGGACAGTAATTCACCCCTCCACTTT
TRBJ1-2 TRBV10-3 - - CATSDITINYGYTF TGTGCCACCTCCGACATCACAATTAACTATGGCTACACCTTC
TRBJ1-2 TRBV5-6 - TRBD1 CASSLGDSPRVEALYGYTF TGTGCCAGCAGCTTGGGGGACAGCCCCAGGGTTGAGGCTCTCTATGGCTACACCTTC
TRBJ2-4 TRBV7-2 - - CASSPEAGIAKNIQYF TGTGCCAGCAGTCCCGAAGCGGGCATAGCCAAAAACATTCAGTACTTC
TRBJ2-5 TRBV5-4 - - CASSLVGRRGFRETQYF TGTGCCAGCAGCTTGGTAGGGCGCAGGGGATTTAGAGAGACCCAGTACTTC
TRBJ2-3 TRBV7-2 - - CASSQLSSTDTQYF TGTGCCAGCAGCCAACTTTCCTCCACAGATACGCAGTATTTT
TRBJ1-2 TRBV7-6 - TRBD1 CASSLEGASGYTF TGTGCCAGCAGCTTAGAGGGGGCCTCTGGCTACACCTTC
TRBJ1-2 TRBV11-2 - - CASSLEFAGRPTTLYGYTF TGTGCCAGCAGCTTAGAATTTGCGGGCAGACCCACGACCCTCTATGGCTACACCTTC
TRBJ2-7 TRBV27 - - CASRGKDRLYEQYF TGTGCCAGCAGGGGGAAGGACAGACTTTACGAGCAGTACTTC
TRBJ2-5 TRBV9 - TRBD2 CASSFGLAGTQYF TGTGCCAGCAGCTTCGGACTAGCGGGGACCCAGTACTTC
TRBJ1-2 TRBV5-1 - TRBD1 CASSFGAGTDYGYTF TGCGCCAGCAGCTTCGGGGCCGGGACAGACTATGGCTACACCTTC
TRBJ2-2 TRBV11-3 - - CASSPGIERAALTAGELFF TGTGCCAGCAGCCCCGGAATTGAGCGGGCGGCACTCACTGCCGGGGAGCTGTTTTTT
TRBJ1-5 TRBV27 - - CASRNSGQDNQPQHF TGTGCCAGCAGGAATTCTGGGCAGGACAATCAGCCCCAGCATTTT
TRBJ1-2 TRBV2 few - CASSVGGGGYTF TGTGCCAGCAGTGTCGGAGGAGGCGGCTACACCTTC
TRBJ1-4 TRBV5-6 - TRBD1 CASSLGQGRYEKLFF TGTGCCAGCAGCTTGGGACAGGGAAGATACGAAAAACTGTTTTTT
TRBJ1-5 TRBV5-1 - - CASSLGGSTSNQPQHF TGCGCCAGCAGCTTGGGAGGGTCTACCAGCAATCAGCCCCAGCATTTT
TRBJ2-7 TRBV29-1 - TRBD2 CSAGGSIHEQYF TGCAGCGCCGGGGGGTCAATCCACGAGCAGTACTTC
TRBJ1-1 TRBV19 - TRBD1 CASTLQGADTEAFF TGTGCCAGTACCCTACAGGGGGCGGACACTGAAGCTTTCTTT
TRBJ2-7 TRBV7-8 - - CASSPIEDGSGYEQYF TGTGCCAGCAGCCCTATAGAGGATGGGTCTGGGTACGAGCAGTACTTC
TRBJ1-3 TRBV27 - - CASSLRGSGNTIYF TGTGCCAGCAGTTTAAGGGGTTCTGGAAACACCATATATTTT
TRBJ2-3 TRBV7-9 few TRBD2 CASSSLPDLAGGRADTQYF TGTGCCAGCAGCTCCCTGCCCGACTTAGCGGGAGGGAGGGCAGATACGCAGTATTTT
TRBJ2-7 TRBV7-8 once TRBD2 CATAEAGGTYEQYF TGTGCCACCGCGGAAGCGGGAGGGACCTACGAGCAGTACTTC
TRBJ1-5 TRBV7-2 - TRBD1 CASSLAQGVGNQPQHF TGTGCCAGCAGCTTAGCGCAGGGGGTGGGCAATCAGCCCCAGCATTTT
TRBJ1-1 TRBV7-9 many - CASSLDFGRGTEAFF TGTGCCAGCAGCTTAGATTTCGGCCGAGGCACTGAAGCTTTCTTT
TRBJ1-5 TRBV9 - - CASSVGGGSGQPQHF TGTGCCAGCAGCGTAGGAGGAGGGAGCGGTCAGCCCCAGCATTTT
TRBJ1-1 TRBV2 - TRBD1 CASRPLEGAGGGRAFF TGTGCCAGCAGGCCCCTTGAAGGGGCAGGGGGCGGTCGGGCTTTCTTT
TRBJ2-1 TRBV19 - TRBD2 CASSKSGGPIYEQFF TGTGCCAGTAGTAAAAGCGGGGGGCCGATCTATGAGCAGTTCTTC
TRBJ1-5 TRBV28 once TRBD1 CASQGADQPQHF TGTGCCAGCCAGGGGGCAGATCAGCCCCAGCATTTT
TRBJ1-1 TRBV23-1 few - CASSQPGRERMNTEAFF TGCGCCAGCAGTCAACCGGGAAGGGAACGGATGAACACTGAAGCTTTCTTT
TRBJ2-5 TRBV7-2 - - CASSLISYKETQYF TGTGCCAGCAGCTTAATAAGCTATAAAGAGACCCAGTACTTC
TRBJ2-7 TRBV9 - TRBD2 CASSPAASGHYEQYF TGTGCCAGCAGCCCGGCGGCTAGCGGGCACTACGAGCAGTACTTC
TRBJ1-1 TRBV19 - TRBD1 CASSTAPGQGKAFF TGTGCCAGTAGTACAGCACCGGGACAGGGAAAAGCTTTCTTT
TRBJ2-7 TRBV27 - - CASSYRGNLAEQYF TGTGCCAGCAGTTATCGCGGTAACCTCGCCGAGCAGTACTTC
TRBJ2-5 TRBV15 - - CATRAGAVETQYF TGTGCCACCAGGGCAGGGGCCGTGGAGACCCAGTACTTC
TRBJ2-7 TRBV28 - - CASQISGSTYEQYF TGTGCCAGCCAAATTTCAGGGTCTACCTACGAGCAGTACTTC
TRBJ1-2 TRBV6-1 - TRBD1 CASTRGRDYGYTF TGTGCCAGCACCAGGGGGCGAGACTATGGCTACACCTTC
TRBJ1-4 TRBV7-9 - - CASSLSFRQGFYEKLFF TGTGCCAGCAGCTTGAGTTTCCGGCAGGGGTTTTATGAAAAACTGTTTTTT
TRBJ1-4 TRBV27 - - CASSPLNEKLFF TGTGCCAGCAGCCCCCTTAATGAAAAACTGTTTTTT
TRBJ2-2 TRBV19 - TRBD2 CASSPGGPTGELFF TGTGCCAGTAGTCCGGGAGGGCCCACCGGGGAGCTGTTTTTT
TRBJ2-5 TRBV5-1 few - CASSLEGDRKTQYF TGCGCCAGCAGCTTGGAAGGGGATCGAAAGACCCAGTACTTC
TRBJ1-1 TRBV11-2 - - CASSLVGTYMNTEAFF TGTGCCAGCAGCTTAGTTGGGACATACATGAACACTGAAGCTTTCTTT
TRBJ2-1 TRBV11-3 - TRBD1 CASSSGGQGSSNEQFF TGTGCCAGCAGCTCGGGGGGACAGGGGTCCTCCAATGAGCAGTTCTTC
TRBJ1-1 TRBV6-5 - TRBD1 CASSPQGALVTEAFF TGTGCCAGCAGCCCACAGGGGGCGCTTGTCACTGAAGCTTTCTTT
TRBJ2-1 TRBV18 - TRBD2 CASSPIAGNNYNEQFF TGTGCCAGCTCACCGATAGCGGGAAACAACTACAATGAGCAGTTCTTC
TRBJ2-1 TRBV7-2 - TRBD2 CASSLAGLAGAYNEQFF TGTGCCAGCAGCTTAGCGGGACTAGCGGGAGCCTACAATGAGCAGTTCTTC
TRBJ1-5 TRBV11-2 - - CASEFGDQPQHF TGTGCCAGCGAATTCGGGGATCAGCCCCAGCATTTT
TRBJ2-7 TRBV7-7 - TRBD2 CASSLGLAGVHEQYF TGTGCTAGCAGCTTGGGACTAGCGGGAGTCCACGAGCAGTACTTC
TRBJ1-1 TRBV5-4 few TRBD1 CASSVDRGNTEAFF TGTGCCAGCAGCGTGGACAGGGGGAACACTGAAGCTTTCTTT
TRBJ1-1 TRBV2 - TRBD1 CASRGQGNTEAFF TGTGCCAGCAGAGGACAGGGGAATACTGAAGCTTTCTTT
TRBJ2-5 TRBV7-3 - - CASSLTAGRGGMSSETQYF TGTGCCAGCAGCTTAACCGCGGGGAGGGGGGGGATGAGTTCGGAGACCCAGTACTTC
TRBJ1-1 TRBV7-3 - TRBD1 CASSRGQVANTEAFF TGTGCCAGCAGCAGGGGACAGGTGGCGAACACTGAAGCTTTCTTT